The 3 T cell receptor beta chains given below trace back to one sample, sequenced in a study of blood T cell repertoires in COVID-19. Sequenced by immunoSEQ multiplex PCR; TCRdb stores in-frame clones only, minus some. The sample lists 48,000 or so clones; 80% to 90% were seen once. Sequencing input: peripheral blood. These receptors all come from a woman older than 75 with COVID-19, enrolled during active disease.

The rearrangement links TRBV7-9 to TRBJ2-7, with TRBD1 matching over 7 bases. CDR3 length: 16 residues. Germline lookup yields CDR1 SEHNR and CDR2 FQNEAQ (reference sequence). The V segment lost 1 base and the J segment 2 bases; nucleotides outside the gene matches: 8. CDR3 sequence: CASSLGQGVVPYEQYF. The CDR3 coding sequence is TGTGCCAGCAGCTTAGGCCAGGGGGTAGTCCCCTACGAGCAGTACTTC.

This clone turned up a few times. The chain carries TRBV27 and TRBJ2-6, with D perhaps matching TRBD1 (5 bases). The germline V and J ends were trimmed by 7 bases and 0 bases, with 22 bases remaining between them. CDR3 length: 19 amino acids. Germline-derived CDR1 and CDR2 are MNHEY and SMNVEV (reference sequence). The CDR3 here is CASKPRTLLGRSGANVLTF. The CDR3 DNA is TGTGCCAGCAAGCCCCGGACACTACTGGGCCGCTCTGGGGCCAACGTCCTGACTTTC.

This clone was observed once. The chain has TRBV19 and TRBJ2-4, with D unclear. This CDR3 has 15 amino acids. Germline V gives CDR1 LNHDA, CDR2 SQIVND (reference sequence). Trimming took 7 bases from V and 3 from J, leaving 16 bases between them. The CDR3 loop reads CASKLRGDSKNIQYF. In DNA form, the CDR3 reads TGTGCCAGTAAATTGAGAGGAGATAGCAAAAACATTCAGTACTTC.